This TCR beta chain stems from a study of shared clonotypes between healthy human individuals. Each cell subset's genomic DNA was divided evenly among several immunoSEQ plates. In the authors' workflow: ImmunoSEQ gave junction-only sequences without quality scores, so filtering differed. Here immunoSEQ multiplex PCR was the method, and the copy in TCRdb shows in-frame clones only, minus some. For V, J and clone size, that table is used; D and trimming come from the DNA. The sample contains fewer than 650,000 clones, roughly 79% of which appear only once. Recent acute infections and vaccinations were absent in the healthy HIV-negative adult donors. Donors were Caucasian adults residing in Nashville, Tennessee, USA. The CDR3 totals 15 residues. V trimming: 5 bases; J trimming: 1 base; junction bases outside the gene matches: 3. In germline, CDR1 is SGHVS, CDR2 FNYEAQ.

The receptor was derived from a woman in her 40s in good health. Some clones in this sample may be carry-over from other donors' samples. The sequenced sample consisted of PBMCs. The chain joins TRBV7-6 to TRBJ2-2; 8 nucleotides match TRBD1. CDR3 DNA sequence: TGTGCCAGCAGCCGCAGGGGGCGGAACACCGGGGAGCTGTTTTTT. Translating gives CASSRRGRNTGELFF.